This TCR beta chain comes out of a study of blood T cells in healthy people across ages (dated by TCRdb to between 2014 and 2016). The study in broad terms: In model experiments, template switching captured roughly one uniquely barcoded TCR beta cDNA molecule for every two T cells. The study measured age-related changes in TCR beta repertoire diversity using deep sequencing normalized with unique cDNA molecular identifiers. Four age groups were formed from the donors: young (average 16 years), middle-aged (approximately 40), aged (62) and long-lived (82). To avoid experimental bias, donors of different ages were randomly spread across the sequencing lanes. Using the same blood draw, the study looked at two additional independent replicas of 1 million unique cDNA reads for two donors, one aged 18 to 30 and the other aged 80 or older.

The donors were about 40 Caucasian individuals from Russia, aged about 6 to 95 years, who were systemically healthy. Each donor gave 9 to 10 milliliters of peripheral blood, collected into EDTA-treated Vacutainer tubes. Ficoll-Paque density-gradient centrifugation was used to isolate PBMCs, with at least 6.5 million per sample. Trizol reagent was used to extract total RNA from the PBMCs, yielding at least 6 micrograms per sample. For every donor, flow cytometry on a PBMC aliquot measured the percentage of naive CD45RAhigh/CD27high T cells. The library was built by means of 5' RACE. The run used an Illumina HiSeq 2500. A second PCR of about 6 to 12 cycles was run with a J-beta primer mix and a sample-barcoded 5' primer. A unique molecular identifier was introduced onto each TCR beta cDNA molecule by a template-switch 5' adaptor carrying 12 random nucleotides. At least 2.5 million CDR3-containing paired-end reads were obtained from each sample. First-strand cDNA synthesis was performed from all RNA using the Mint cDNA synthesis kit, with priming by a TRBC-specific oligonucleotide. Following uracil-DNA glycosylase treatment, all cDNA underwent a first 18-cycle PCR with the universal primers M1SS and BC2_uni_R. On the study's bioinformatics: Each sample was normalized by randomly selecting 1 million high-quality reads, each carrying a distinct molecular identifier. Reads with shared molecular identifiers were discarded instead of being binned into consensus sequences. CDR3 identification, clonotype clustering and error correction used MiTCR with a Q25 quality threshold and the strictest error-elimination algorithm. A nonparametric unseen species model with Euler transformation was used to estimate lower-bound total TCR beta diversity. The public reads were run again by TCRdb, first through fastp at Q25 and then through MiXCR, and only productive beta chains were kept. CDR3 protein sequences are deduplicated, and each keeps its most common genes and DNA. TCRdb's processing, not the authors', yielded these V and J calls. Across this sample there are roughly 1,700,000 distinct CDR3 sequences, with roughly 27% seen only once. 6.5% to 8.5% of the sample goes to the ten largest clones.

Concerning this clonotype itself: Its antigen remains undetermined. The junction and the germline gene differ at one end; a read error may be behind it.

The paper as a whole reports these results and caveats: Because the CMV infection status of the donors was unknown, age-related changes in expanded clonotypes may potentially have been confounded. Bulk unsorted PBMC profiling prevented conclusive comparison of naive and antigen-experienced compartments. Total diversity estimates from one million sequenced T cells were considered lower bounds and underestimates. The long-lived group showed more naive CD4+ T cells, fewer expanded clones and increased TCR diversity than the aged group, suggesting age selection. Observed TCR beta diversity correlated strongly with the percentage of naive T cells measured by flow cytometry. As age increased, observed TCR beta diversity per million T cells dropped in a roughly linear way, and a significant reduction was already evident by age around 41.

The sequenced material came from blood. This sequence was found in a woman under 40 in good health.

The sequenced DNA is TGTGCCACCAGTGAGGGAGGACCCTATGACTACACCTTC. It codes for CATSEGGPYDYTF. The rearrangement joined TRBV24-1 to TRBJ1-2; the D gene lacks a confident call. The germline V gene specifies KGHDR as CDR1 and SFDVKD as CDR2. The CDR3 contains 13 residues, cysteine and phenylalanine counted. Just CDR3 DNA is preserved here, 39 bases in frame from base 1.